The 17 T cell receptor beta chains reported below all come from one sample, sequenced in a study of CD8 T cells in Susac syndrome. The RNA, about 0.5 to 1 ug, was put through reverse transcription using random hexamers. One entry per CDR3 protein results from TCRdb running MiXCR on the immunoSEQ multiplex PCR reads. The sample comprises just under 150,000 distinct CDR3 sequences, roughly 95% of which are singletons, and more than 0.065% rests with the top ten. The source material was CD4+ T cells from PBMCs. The receptors stem from a human donor in good health.

The rearrangement joins TRBV30 to TRBJ2-2; 7 nucleotides align to TRBD2. CDR3 length: 14 amino acids. Germline V gene data show CDR1 as GTSNPN and CDR2 as SVGIG (reference sequence). V was clipped by 4 bases and J by 7 bases; unmatched bases: 9. CDR3 residues: CAWTGGSRIGELFF. As DNA, the CDR3 is TGTGCCTGGACTGGCGGGAGTAGGATCGGGGAGCTGTTTTTT.

The chain carries TRBV2 and TRBJ2-6, with D unresolved. CDR3 length equals 16 residues. The V and J ends lost 8 bases and 0 bases respectively, with 14 bases between them. Germline lookup yields CDR1 SNHLY and CDR2 FYNNEI. The DNA of the CDR3 is TGTGCCAGCGTTCAGCAGAGACTCTCTGGGGCCAACGTCCTGACTTTC. Its protein product is CASVQQRLSGANVLTF.

The rearrangement links TRBV5-6 to TRBJ1-4; 10 bases map to TRBD1. V lost 3 bases to trimming and J lost 8 bases; unmatched junction nucleotides: 4. Germline CDR1 SGHDT, CDR2 YYEEEE. This CDR3 is built from 14 residues. In nucleotides, the CDR3 is TGTGCCAGCAGCTCAGACAGGGGGCGAGAAAAACTGTTTTTT. Its translation: CASSSDRGREKLFF.

This clonotype was seen once. The genes are TRBV7-2 and TRBJ2-2, with D perhaps given as TRBD1 or TRBD2 (5 bases each). Trimming stripped 5 bases from V and 1 base from J, with 8 bases between. The CDR3 consists of 14 residues. The V gene's germline CDR1 is SGHTA and CDR2 FQGNSA. CDR3 residues: CASSVGGNTGELFF. In DNA, the CDR3 is TGTGCCAGCAGCGTTGGGGGGAACACCGGGGAGCTGTTTTTT. Variable domain in full (rest from reference TRBV7-2 and TRBJ2-2): GAGVSQSPSNKVTEKGKDVELRCDPISGHTALYWYRQSLGQGLEFLIYFQGNSAPDKSGLPSDRFSAERTGGSVSTLTIQRTQQEDSAVYLCASSVGGNTGELFFGEGSRLTVL.

The V and J genes are TRBV9 and TRBJ1-3; D is perhaps TRBD1 (5 bases). CDR1 SGDLS and CDR2 YYNGEE come from the germline V gene. This CDR3 contains 14 residues. Trimming cost V 4 bases and J 3 bases, with 11 bases left between them. The CDR3 DNA reads TGTGCCAGCAGCCCACGGGACGGTGGAAACACCATATATTTT. Its protein product is CASSPRDGGNTIYF.

On this clonotype: The germline gene is not matched at one end of the junction; a read error may be the cause. The J gene is TRBJ2-1, the V gene TRBV15; a weak D match, TRBD2 (5 bases). The CDR3 has 15 residues. Germline CDR1 is LNHNV and CDR2 is YYDKDF (reference sequence). As DNA, the CDR3 is TGTGCCACCAGCGGAGAGCGGAGCTCCTACAATGAGCAGTTCTTC. This gives the protein CATSGERSSYNEQFF.

The chain employs TRBV18 and TRBJ1-2; D possibly corresponds to TRBD1 (5 bases). The CDR3 loop spans 15 amino acids. Germline lookup yields CDR1 KGHSH and CDR2 LQKENI. V lost 2 bases, J lost 0 bases, and 10 bases lay in between. Here the CDR3 reads CASSPRGGSNYGYTF. CDR3 DNA: TGTGCCAGCTCACCAAGGGGAGGGTCTAACTATGGCTACACCTTC.

The chain carries TRBV28 and TRBJ1-2, with TRBD1 identical over 11 bases. Germline V gene sequence: CDR1 MDHEN, CDR2 SYDVKM. Losses at the gene ends were 8 bases for V and 2 bases for J; bases not matched to a gene: 4. This CDR3 comprises 14 residues. The CDR3 is CASSRDRGNYGYTF. The CDR3 nucleotides read TGTGCCAGCTCTCGGGACAGGGGGAACTATGGCTACACCTTC.

As concerns this clonotype: Germline is not matched at one junction end, which may reflect a read error. The chain joins TRBV4-1 to TRBJ2-3, with 8 nucleotides matching TRBD2. Germline assignment: CDR1 MGHRA and CDR2 YSYEKL. CDR3 length: 15 residues. CDR3 coding DNA: TGCGGCAGCACTAGGGCGGGAGGTCGCACAGATACGCAGTATTTT. Translating gives CGSTRAGGRTDTQYF.

The chain combines TRBV6-5 with TRBJ2-7; D gene ambiguous. CDR3 length equals 11 residues. V was clipped by 5 bases and J by 3 bases, with 5 bases between them. Germline CDR1 MNHEY, CDR2 SVGAGI. Here the CDR3 reads CASSIDYEQYF. The DNA for the CDR3 is TGTGCCAGCAGTATCGACTACGAGCAGTACTTC.

The chain carries TRBV4-1 and TRBJ1-2, with TRBD1 identical over 7 bases. The J segment lost 4 bases and the V segment lost 4 bases, leaving 6 bases of the junction unmatched. The CDR3 consists of 14 residues. Per the germline V gene, CDR1 is MGHRA and CDR2 is YSYEKL. The CDR3 DNA is TGCGCCAGCAGCCCGGGGGAGGGGGCCTATGGCTACACCTTC. Translation gives CASSPGEGAYGYTF.

The V and J genes are TRBV5-4 and TRBJ2-1; 12 bases fit TRBD2. The CDR3 contains 15 residues. Germline assignment: CDR1 SGHNT and CDR2 YYREEE (reference sequence). V shed 3 bases, J shed 8 bases, and the junction held 6 bases outside the gene matches. In DNA form, the CDR3 reads TGTGCCAGCAGCTATCGACTAGCGGGAGTTGATGAGCAGTTCTTC. Its translation: CASSYRLAGVDEQFF.

The rearrangement joins TRBV19 to TRBJ1-2; no firm D call. In germline, CDR1 is LNHDA, CDR2 SQIVND (reference sequence). The CDR3 contains 11 residues. Trimming left V 5 bases short and J 2 bases short, with 3 bases between. CDR3 nucleotide sequence: TGTGCCAGTAGTCAAAACTATGGCTACACCTTC. The encoded protein is CASSQNYGYTF.

V gene TRBV30 combines with J gene TRBJ1-1; a weak D match, TRBD1 (6 bases). This CDR3 region has 13 residues. Germline loops: CDR1 GTSNPN, CDR2 SVGIG (reference sequence). V was pared by 6 bases and J by 7 bases, with 18 bases between. CDR3 bases: TGTGCCTGCTCCTGGCAGGGGCAAAATGAAGCTTTCTTT. This sequence encodes CACSWQGQNEAFF.

The chain joins TRBV29-1 to TRBJ2-1; D is undetermined. Trimming cost V 5 bases and J 0 bases, with 8 bases left between them. The CDR3 is made up of 13 amino acids. Germline V lookup: CDR1 SQVTM, CDR2 ANQGSEA. In DNA form, the CDR3 reads TGCAGCGTTAGTTTCAGCTCCTACAATGAGCAGTTCTTC. Its protein product is CSVSFSSYNEQFF.

This clonotype was detected only once. This sequence joins TRBV24-1 and TRBJ1-5; D remains unclear. Trimming took off 4 bases at V and 6 bases at J, with 9 bases between the two ends. The CDR3 sequence is 13 residues long. Germline values: CDR1 KGHDR, CDR2 SFDVKD. The CDR3 is CATSDTRGQPQHF. The CDR3, as DNA: TGTGCCACCAGTGACACGCGGGGTCAGCCCCAGCATTTT.

The rearrangement joins TRBV29-1 to TRBJ2-3; tentatively, D is TRBD1 or TRBD2 (6 bases each). Trimming stripped 4 bases from V and 5 bases from J, with 22 bases between. Germline CDR1 is SQVTM and CDR2 is ANQGSEA. The CDR3 length is 16 residues. CDR3 amino acids: CSVGGVGAPFEDTQYF. The CDR3 DNA follows: TGCAGCGTTGGGGGGGTGGGGGCCCCATTTGAAGATACGCAGTATTTT.